This T cell receptor beta chain was observed in a study of OX40 agonist ivuxolimab in advanced cancers. Study outcomes and limitations: CD8+ T cells averaged more expanded clones than CD4+.

The repertoire was sequenced with immunoSEQ multiplex PCR; TCRdb's copy has only in-frame clones and lacks some. In the table there are 73,000 or so clones, 75% to 85% of which are singletons. The CDR3 is 16 residues long. Germline V gives CDR1 SGHRS, CDR2 YFSETQ. Trimming pared 4 bases from V and 2 bases from J, leaving 18 bases between. As to this clone: What it binds is unknown.

This sequence joins TRBV5-1 and TRBJ1-1; D is undetermined. Sequenced material: CD4+ or CD8+ T cells sorted from blood, taken in a trial of the OX40 agonist ivuxolimab. The clonotype was recovered from an adult with an advanced solid tumor such as melanoma, head and neck, liver or kidney cancer. The CDR3 nucleotides read TGCGCCAGCAGCCGGACGGCGACGGTTTCTAACACTGAAGCTTTCTTT. Protein: CASSRTATVSNTEAFF.